A single sample gave rise to the 25 T cell receptor beta chains below, sequenced in a study of low-dose radiotherapy and immunotherapy resistance in tumors. TRAV- and TRBV-specific primers were used for first-strand cDNA, which covered alpha and beta chains. Amplification of TCRs used a constant-region primer and V-primer adapter for around 20 PCR cycles. TCRdb redid the calling of the reads with MiXCR, one entry per CDR3 protein. The data show some 71,000 distinct CDR3 sequences, about a third seen once. Stated time point: before trial treatment. The sequences come from PBMCs, collected before treatment. These receptor sequences come from a female donor with ovarian cancer.

This clonotype showed up many times. V gene TRBV6-6 combines with J gene TRBJ2-1, with unresolved D. Trimming shortened V by 6 bases and J by 4 bases, and 10 bases separated the two germline ends. The CDR3 sequence is 13 residues long. Germline assignment: CDR1 MNHNY and CDR2 SVGAGI (reference sequence). CDR3 sequence reads: CASSPTSYNEQFF. The DNA of the CDR3 is TGTGCCAGCAGCCCGACTTCATACAATGAGCAGTTCTTC.

This clonotype was counted at least ten times. The CDR3 bases are TGTGCCAGCAGCCGGGACAGGGGCGCCACTGAAGCTTTCTTT. This sequence encodes CASSRDRGATEAFF. The chain employs TRBV5-4 and TRBJ1-1, with TRBD1 matching over 10 bases. In germline, CDR1 is SGHNT, CDR2 YYREEE (reference sequence). J gave up 4 bases and V 4 bases, and 4 bases lay outside the gene matches. This CDR3 contains 14 residues. Combining the CDR3 with reference TRBV5-4 and TRBJ1-1 gives the whole variable domain ETGVTQSPTHLIKTRGQQVTLRCSSQSGHNTVSWYQQALGQGPQFIFQYYREEENGRGNFPPRFSGLQFPNYSSELNVNALELDDSALYLCASSRDRGATEAFFGQGTRLTVV.

Ten or more counts support this clonotype. V usage is TRBV29-1 and J usage is TRBJ2-7; TRBD1 matches at 12 bases. Trimming took 8 bases from V and 6 from J; bases not matched to a gene: 5. The CDR3 is 12 amino acids. Germline V gene sequence: CDR1 SQVTM, CDR2 ANQGSEA. This CDR3 is CSTGTGGGEQYF. In DNA form, the CDR3 reads TGCAGCACCGGGACAGGGGGCGGCGAGCAGTACTTC.

With regard to this clonotype: A far larger clone is a single base away, which makes a read error likely. The genes are TRBV6-2 or TRBV6-3 and TRBJ2-7; 7 bases are shared with TRBD2. The ends lost 7 bases at V and 7 bases at J; junction bases unmatched: 10. The germline V gene encodes CDR1 MNHEY and CDR2 SVGEGT. The CDR3 length is 13 residues. CDR3 in DNA: TGTGCCAGCAAAACTAGCGCCTACAATGAGCAGTACTTC. This sequence encodes CASKTSAYNEQYF.

This CDR3 is CASGNVRQGGYEQYF. The CDR3 coding sequence is TGTGCCAGCGGCAATGTCAGACAGGGCGGCTACGAGCAGTACTTC. The chain employs TRBV6-2 or TRBV6-3 and TRBJ2-7; 7 positions match TRBD1. The V gene's germline CDR1 is MNHEY and CDR2 SVGEGT. The CDR3 is 15 residues long. V shed 8 bases and J 3 bases; nucleotides not matched to a gene: 13.

The J gene is TRBJ1-1, the V gene TRBV6-2 or TRBV6-3, with TRBD1 as a possible D gene (6 bases). The CDR3 contains 14 residues. Germline CDR1 MNHEY, CDR2 SVGEGT. V gave up 6 bases and J gave up 6 bases, with 17 bases separating them. The CDR3 protein is CASSPGRGASEAFF. The CDR3 nucleotides read TGTGCCAGCAGCCCCGGTCGGGGGGCTTCTGAAGCTTTCTTT.

Turning to this clonotype: A far bigger clonotype differs at one base, so this is likely a read error. J is TRBJ2-2 and V is TRBV7-3, with 8 bases identical to TRBD1. CDR1 is SGHTA, CDR2 FQGTGA, per germline. Unmatched junction bases numbered 8, after V lost 3 bases and J lost 2 bases. The CDR3 is made up of 17 amino acids. CDR3 region: CASSFTGTGFNTGELFF. The CDR3 DNA is TGTGCCAGCAGCTTCACCGGGACAGGATTTAACACCGGGGAGCTGTTTTTT.

The chain couples TRBV6-8 to TRBJ2-2; 10 bases fit TRBD1. V was pared by 2 bases and J by 2 bases, with 11 bases of the junction left unmatched. CDR1 is MNHGY, CDR2 SAAAGT, per germline. This CDR3 spans 19 amino acids. CDR3 nucleotides: TGTGCCAGCAGTTACGCCATCCTCCGGGACAGGGGTAACACCGGGGAGCTGTTTTTT. This sequence encodes CASSYAILRDRGNTGELFF.

As regards this clonotype: A far larger clone is just one base off, so this is likely a read error. This rearrangement joins TRBV28 to TRBJ1-5; no reliable D call. Germline values: CDR1 MDHEN, CDR2 SYDVKM. V was cut by 8 bases and J by 7 bases, with 18 bases left in between. This CDR3 spans 14 amino acids. The chain's CDR3 is CASGLFAIGQPQHF. The DNA of the CDR3 is TGTGCCAGCGGCCTATTTGCCATAGGGCAGCCCCAGCATTTT.

This clonotype was seen many times. The chain has TRBV7-6 and TRBJ2-2, with a tentative D call TRBD1 (5 bases). Trimming pared 2 bases from V and 4 bases from J, leaving 11 bases between. The CDR3 covers 15 residues. Germline V CDR1 and CDR2: SGHVS, FNYEAQ. The CDR3 reads CASSLTGSGTGELFF. The CDR3 DNA follows: TGTGCCAGCAGCTTAACAGGTTCGGGCACCGGGGAGCTGTTTTTT. The variable domain in full, with the rest retrieved from reference TRBV7-6 and TRBJ2-2, is GAGVSQSPRYKVTKRGQDVALRCDPISGHVSLYWYRQALGQGPEFLTYFNYEAQQDKSGLPNDRFSAERPEGSISTLTIQRTEQRDSAMYRCASSLTGSGTGELFFGEGSRLTVL.

At least ten counts were recorded for this clonotype. V and J are TRBV29-1 and TRBJ2-7, with 9 bases that match TRBD1. The junction had 17 bases not matched to a gene; V was cut back by 7 bases and J by 7 bases. The germline CDR1 and CDR2 sequences are SQVTM and ANQGSEA. The CDR3 sequence is 15 residues long. CDR3 sequence: CSGAESGTGLGEQYF. Written as DNA, the CDR3 is TGCAGCGGGGCCGAATCCGGGACAGGGTTAGGAGAGCAGTACTTC.

The chain recombines TRBV12-3 or TRBV12-4 with TRBJ2-1; the D call may be TRBD1 or TRBD2 (5 bases each). V dropped 6 bases and J dropped 7 bases, with 13 bases sitting between them. The CDR3 is 13 amino acids. CDR3 residues: CASSHQGPNEQFF. The CDR3 DNA is TGTGCCAGCAGCCATCAGGGACCTAATGAGCAGTTCTTC.

This chain joins TRBV28 and TRBJ2-5, with TRBD2 matching 15 bases. Looked up from germline, CDR1 is MDHEN and CDR2 is SYDVKM. This CDR3 region has 19 residues. Trimming cost V 2 bases and J 0 bases; bases outside gene matches: 7. The CDR3 reads CASSLTGLAGGPHQETQYF. For the CDR3, the DNA is TGTGCCAGCAGTTTAACCGGACTAGCGGGAGGGCCCCACCAAGAGACCCAGTACTTC.

Here the CDR3 reads CASSLLGQGLHNEQFF. The CDR3 DNA is TGTGCCAGCAGTTTATTAGGACAGGGGCTCCACAATGAGCAGTTCTTC. V gene TRBV27 combines with J gene TRBJ2-1; 9 bases are a match to TRBD1. V shed 1 base, J shed 5 bases, and the junction held 6 bases outside the gene matches. Looked up from germline, CDR1 is MNHEY and CDR2 is SMNVEV (reference sequence). The CDR3 consists of 16 residues.

Points on this clonotype: This sequence is one base from a far larger clone and is likely a read error. The chain uses TRBV5-6 and TRBJ2-7, with D tentatively TRBD1 (6 bases). V gave up 4 bases and J gave up 7 bases, with 18 bases separating them. Germline CDR1 and CDR2: SGHDT and YYEEEE. This CDR3 has 14 amino acids. CDR3: CASSTNTGNNEQYF. In DNA, the CDR3 is TGTGCCAGCAGCACCAACACAGGGAACAATGAGCAGTACTTC.

This clonotype has ten or more counts. The J gene is TRBJ2-7, the V gene TRBV19; 7 bases match TRBD1. CDR1 is LNHDA, CDR2 SQIVND, per germline (reference sequence). There are 16 residues in the CDR3. V was clipped by 5 bases and J by 2 bases; unmatched bases: 12. The CDR3 DNA reads as TGTGCCAGTAGTGCCCCGACAGGGCTGTTTACCTACGAGCAGTACTTC. Translation gives CASSAPTGLFTYEQYF.

This clonotype was counted many times. The chain uses TRBV20-1 and TRBJ1-4, with 9 bases aligning to TRBD1. After removal of 6 bases from V and 3 bases from J, the junction contained 11 bases not matched to a gene. CDR1 DFQATT and CDR2 SNEGSKA come from the germline V gene (reference sequence). CDR3 length equals 16 residues. The CDR3 reads CSARPGQGLSNEKLFF. In DNA form, the CDR3 reads TGCAGTGCCAGACCGGGACAGGGCCTATCTAATGAAAAACTGTTTTTT.

This clonotype appeared many times. The CDR3 here is CASSLSQVGRGEQYF. For the CDR3, the DNA is TGTGCCAGCAGTTTAAGCCAGGTTGGCAGAGGCGAGCAGTACTTC. This chain connects TRBV28 to TRBJ2-7; no reliable D call. V lost 2 bases and J lost 6, with 17 bases in between. The germline V gene encodes CDR1 MDHEN and CDR2 SYDVKM. CDR3 length: 15 residues.

The rearrangement uses TRBV29-1 and TRBJ2-1; either TRBD1 or TRBD2 may fit D (5 bases each). Trimming took 7 bases from V and 2 from J, leaving 12 bases between them. The CDR3 has 13 amino acids. In germline, CDR1 is SQVTM, CDR2 ANQGSEA. The chain's CDR3 is CSGALGAYNEQFF. In DNA form, the CDR3 reads TGCAGCGGTGCGTTGGGGGCCTACAATGAGCAGTTCTTC.

This chain joins TRBV9 and TRBJ2-1; D is unresolved. Germline CDR1 SGDLS, CDR2 YYNGEE. V was shortened by 3 bases and J by 4 bases, with 20 bases between the two germline ends. The CDR3 extends over 17 amino acids. CDR3 amino acids: CASSGRPQMTQYNEQFF. In nucleotides, the CDR3 is TGTGCCAGCAGCGGCCGACCCCAGATGACGCAGTACAATGAGCAGTTCTTC.

This clonotype was seen at least ten times. The V gene is TRBV6-2 or TRBV6-3, the J gene TRBJ2-7; the D gene is possibly TRBD2 (6 bases). There are 16 residues in the CDR3. The V gene's germline CDR1 is MNHEY and CDR2 SVGEGT. V was cut by 2 bases and J by 4 bases, with 18 bases left in between. CDR3 bases: TGTGCCAGCAGTTACCCCTCCGGACGGGGGAAGTACGAGCAGTACTTC. It codes for CASSYPSGRGKYEQYF.

This sequence joins TRBV19 and TRBJ2-5, with TRBD2 as a possible D gene (7 bases). The germline CDR1 and CDR2 sequences are LNHDA and SQIVND (reference sequence). This CDR3 comprises 16 residues. V was shortened by 3 bases and J by 3 bases, with 17 bases between the two germline ends. The DNA for the CDR3 is TGTGCCAGTAGTATGGCGGTGGGCGGGGGCAAAGAGACCCAGTACTTC. The encoded protein is CASSMAVGGGKETQYF.

This clonotype was found many times. The genes are TRBV5-4 and TRBJ2-7; 7 bases align to TRBD2. This CDR3 contains 15 residues. CDR1 and CDR2 (germline): SGHNT, YYREEE (reference sequence). V dropped 5 bases and J dropped 4; count of bases not matched to a gene: 12. The CDR3 region has the DNA TGTGCCAGCAGAGCGGGATTCCTAAAGGGGTACGAGCAGTACTTC. Translated: CASRAGFLKGYEQYF.

This clonotype has ten or more counts. The gene calls are TRBV6-2 or TRBV6-3 and TRBJ2-5; D may be TRBD2 (5 bases). Trimming removed 10 bases from V and 2 bases from J, with 14 bases in between. Germline-derived CDR1 and CDR2 are MNHEY and SVGEGT. This CDR3 comprises 13 residues. DNA of the CDR3: TGTGCCACCCCGGGCAGCGGACAAGAGACCCAGTACTTC. Its protein product is CATPGSGQETQYF.

The genes are TRBV3-1 and TRBJ2-7; 10 bases align to TRBD2. The CDR3 extends over 15 amino acids. Germline CDR1 LGHDT, CDR2 YNNKEL (reference sequence). After removal of 0 bases from V and 6 bases from J, the junction contained 5 bases not matched to a gene. The CDR3 protein is CASSQDGASGSEQYF. The CDR3 DNA follows: TGTGCCAGCAGCCAAGATGGGGCTAGCGGGAGCGAGCAGTACTTC.